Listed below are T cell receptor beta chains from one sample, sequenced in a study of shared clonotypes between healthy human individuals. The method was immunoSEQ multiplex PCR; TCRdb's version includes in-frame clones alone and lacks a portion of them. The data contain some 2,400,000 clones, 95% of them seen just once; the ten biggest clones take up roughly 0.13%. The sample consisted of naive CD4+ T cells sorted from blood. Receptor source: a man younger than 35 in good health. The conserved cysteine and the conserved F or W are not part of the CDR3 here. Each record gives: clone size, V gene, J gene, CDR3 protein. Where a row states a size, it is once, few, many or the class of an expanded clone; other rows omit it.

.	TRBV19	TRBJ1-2	ASSVQGGGYT
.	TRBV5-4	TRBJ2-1	ASSPLEGPAPNEQF
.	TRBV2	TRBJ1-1	ATEDRAMNTEAF
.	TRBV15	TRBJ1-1	ATSLRRMNTEAF
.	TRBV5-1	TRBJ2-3	ASSSAYTSGGPDTQY
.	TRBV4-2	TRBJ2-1	ASSQEQGNEQF
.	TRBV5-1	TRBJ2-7	ASSLGGTSGSLEQY
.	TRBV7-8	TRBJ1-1	ASSFTPRTDNTEAF
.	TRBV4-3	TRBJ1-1	ASSQVGEGTEAF
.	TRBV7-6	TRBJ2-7	ASSKAGEAYEQY
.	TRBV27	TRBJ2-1	ASSPAGGTYNEQF
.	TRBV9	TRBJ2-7	ASSPRGMSYEQY
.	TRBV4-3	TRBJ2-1	ASSPHMTGVLINEQF
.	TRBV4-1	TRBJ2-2	ASSQAGQGFTGELF
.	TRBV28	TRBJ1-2	ASSSRGWGYGYT
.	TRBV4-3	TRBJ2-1	ASSLSMDNEQF
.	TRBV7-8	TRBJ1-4	ASSLGGVLRTNEKLF
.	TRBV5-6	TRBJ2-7	ASSWGQGVVEQY
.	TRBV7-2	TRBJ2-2	ASSFVGKTGELF
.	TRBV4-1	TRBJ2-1	ASSLQGSNYNEQF
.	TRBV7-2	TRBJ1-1	ASSFILEAF
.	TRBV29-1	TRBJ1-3	SAGGQGADTIY
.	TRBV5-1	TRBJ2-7	ASSLVPNEQY
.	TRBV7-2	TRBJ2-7	ASIGGPSYEQY
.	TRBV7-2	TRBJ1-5	ASSPTYSNQPQH
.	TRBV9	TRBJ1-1	ASSVKRMNTEAF
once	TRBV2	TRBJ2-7	ASSLTRLAGGSEQY
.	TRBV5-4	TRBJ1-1	ASSQGGTEAF
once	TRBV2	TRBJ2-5	ATNRGFQETQY
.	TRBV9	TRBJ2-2	ASSLLSVSNTGELF
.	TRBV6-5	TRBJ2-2	ASRRWNTGELF
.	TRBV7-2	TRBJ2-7	ASSPAAPYEQY
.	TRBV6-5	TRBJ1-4	ASRRQGSNEKLF